The T cell receptor (beta chain) described here comes from a study of T cells after yellow fever vaccination (dated by TCRdb to about 2019). A note on the overall study: The SMART-Seq v4 Ultra Low Input RNA kit was used to prepare libraries from fractions with low cell numbers. Bulk TCR alpha and beta repertoires were sequenced longitudinally to track T-cell clones before and after primary and booster YFV17D yellow fever vaccination. Two healthy male donors, one aged 18 to 30 and one aged 30 to 40 years, made up the cohort. Bulk PBMC replicates and cell subsets were isolated from blood drawn at multiple timepoints before and after both primary and secondary immunization. The full study reports these points: Because abundant contaminating clonotypes from the bulk population could be contained in FACS-sorted repertoires, computational filtering was required. Most clones expanded after primary vaccination (approximately 97% of CD4 and roughly 88% of CD8) were re-detected after the booster, suggesting that broad memory maintenance occurred. Because the study included only two donors, the extent to which the findings can be generalized is limited. The secondary T-cell response was found to be weaker but faster than the primary response, with a peak reached on day 5 rather than on day 15. A small fraction of clonotypes appeared in both the CD4 and CD8 compartments, likely as a result of convergent recombination.

This clonotype was counted between two and nine times. Its antigen is currently not known. Per-base qualities were not stored, and no clone one base away is much larger. TCR cDNA was synthesized by 5'RACE template switching, through which a universal primer site and unique molecular identifiers were introduced. cDNA synthesis was primed from both the TCR alpha and TCR beta constant segments. Two PCR steps were used to amplify libraries, with sample barcodes and sequencing adapters being added in the second step. Libraries were sequenced on Illumina HiSeq 2500 (2x100 bp) or NovaSeq (2x150 bp). For the original study's pipeline: Reads were demultiplexed and collapsed into UMI consensus sequences with MIGEC, and V(D)J alignment was performed with MiXCR. Vaccine-responding clonotypes were identified with edgeR using replicate PBMC samples, with FDR below 0.01 and a log2 fold change above 5 up to day 15 being required. Each bulk clonotype received a CD4 or CD8 identity based on whether the sequenced CD4 or CD8 repertoire contained that clonotype at higher abundance. The public reads were quality trimmed at Q25 with fastp and then assembled into clones with MiXCR by TCRdb, keeping productive beta chains. Duplicate CDR3 protein sequences are folded into a single record with the most common DNA and genes. These V and J calls originate from TCRdb's pipeline instead of the authors' own analysis. Across this sample there are 300,000 or so distinct CDR3 sequences, with 6.8% seen only once. The ten most abundant clones make up over 15% of the sample.

CDR1 and CDR2 are drawn from the germline V gene (reference sequence): DFQATT, SNEGSKA. V gives up 5 bases and J gives up 9 bases, and the segment between their germline ends measures 17 bases. Including the terminal cysteine and phenylalanine, the CDR3 comprises 13 residues. This entry keeps only the CDR3 DNA: 39 bases, framed from base 1. The treatment or condition label here, explained by the study, means: live attenuated yellow fever vaccine strain. At each blood-draw timepoint, two biological replicates of bulk PBMCs were obtained. A standard Ficoll-Paque protocol was used to isolate PBMCs from peripheral blood. RNA was extracted with TriZol from bulk PBMCs, CD4 and CD8 fractions, and dextramer-positive and dextramer-negative fractions.

Recombination joined TRBV20-1 with TRBJ2-1; the D gene assignment is ambiguous. The input for sequencing was PBMCs, taken about 49 days after the first yellow fever vaccination. The receptor's source is a young man who received the YFV17D yellow fever vaccine. The nucleotides read TGCAGTGCTGTTGGCTTATCTTTAATTGAGCAGTTCTTC. The resulting protein is CSAVGLSLIEQFF.